A selection of T cell receptor beta chains follows, all from one sample in a study of blood T cell repertoires in COVID-19. Assay: immunoSEQ multiplex PCR; the TCRdb copy retains only in-frame clones and omits some. The sample lists 110,000 to 150,000 clones, more than 80% occurring once. Material for sequencing was PBMCs or T cells enriched from blood (not recorded which). All receptors derive from a woman aged 18-35 years who had been exposed to COVID-19. The CDR3 runs from the conserved cysteine through the conserved F or W. Each record gives: V gene, D gene, clone size, J gene, CDR3 protein, CDR3 DNA. The D gene is left open where the match is weak. Expanded clones are given a class, and other clones once, few, many or no size at all.

TRBV3-1/TRBV3-2	-	-	TRBJ2-4	CASSQDYFWGVAKNIQYF	TGTGCCAGCAGCCAAGATTATTTCTGGGGGGTAGCCAAAAACATTCAGTACTTC
TRBV3-1/TRBV3-2	-	-	TRBJ2-2	CASSRVDGELFF	TGTGCCAGCAGCCGAGTAGACGGGGAGCTGTTTTTT
TRBV15	-	-	TRBJ1-1	CATSTRKSGSTEAFF	TGTGCCACCAGCACTAGAAAGAGTGGATCTACTGAAGCTTTCTTT
TRBV21-1	-	-	TRBJ2-1	CASSKEQGWSNEQFF	TGTGCCAGCAGCAAAGAACAGGGCTGGTCCAATGAGCAGTTCTTC
TRBV29-1	TRBD1	-	TRBJ1-4	CSVEEDRGLGEKLFF	TGCAGCGTTGAAGAAGACAGGGGCTTAGGTGAAAAACTGTTTTTT
TRBV4-3	-	once	TRBJ2-3	CASSQDPRGVTDTQYF	TGCGCCAGCAGCCAAGATCCCAGGGGGGTCACAGATACGCAGTATTTT
TRBV27	-	once	TRBJ2-7	CASSSGTNQYF	TGTGCCAGCAGTTCCGGGACAAATCAGTACTTC
TRBV7-9	TRBD1	-	TRBJ1-1	CASSLVLAGGTEAFF	TGTGCCAGCAGCTTAGTTCTCGCAGGGGGCACTGAAGCTTTCTTT
TRBV28	-	-	TRBJ2-7	CASSIPTLTGITLYF	TGTGCCAGCAGTATACCCACCCTTACAGGGATTACCCTGTACTTC
TRBV30	-	-	TRBJ1-1	CAWTLRGDTEAFF	TGTGCCTGGACCCTACGGGGGGACACTGAAGCTTTCTTT
TRBV2	TRBD1	-	TRBJ1-1	CATRTTGITFF	TGTGCCACCCGAACGACAGGGATAACTTTCTTT
TRBV11-2	TRBD2	-	TRBJ2-1	CASSLGRLAGGHNEQFF	TGTGCCAGCAGCTTAGGACGACTAGCGGGAGGCCACAATGAGCAGTTCTTC
TRBV14	-	-	TRBJ1-6	CASSHPGGGRSPLHF	TGTGCCAGCAGCCACCCGGGAGGGGGACGTTCACCCCTCCACTTT
TRBV30	TRBD1	-	TRBJ1-1	CAWNPGQGWTEAFF	TGTGCCTGGAACCCGGGACAGGGGTGGACTGAAGCTTTCTTT
TRBV19	TRBD1	-	TRBJ2-1	CAYCGQGVRNEQFF	TGTGCCTACTGTGGACAGGGGGTGAGGAATGAGCAGTTCTTC
TRBV10-3	TRBD2	-	TRBJ2-1	CAISEKGGPVNEQFF	TGTGCCATCAGTGAGAAGGGAGGGCCCGTAAATGAGCAGTTCTTC
TRBV6-5	TRBD2	-	TRBJ2-7	CASSYLAGAYEQYF	TGTGCCAGCAGTTATCTGGCGGGAGCCTACGAGCAGTACTTC
TRBV7-2	-	-	TRBJ1-3	CASSLVGARSGNTIYF	TGTGCCAGCAGCTTAGTAGGAGCTCGCTCTGGAAACACCATATATTTT
TRBV6-1	-	-	TRBJ2-2	CASSEVRGNTGELFF	TGTGCCAGCAGTGAAGTCAGGGGGAACACCGGGGAGCTGTTTTTT
TRBV28	TRBD1	-	TRBJ2-3	CASSSPGTGTDTQYF	TGTGCCAGCAGTTCCCCCGGGACAGGCACAGATACGCAGTATTTT
TRBV4-1	TRBD1	-	TRBJ1-5	CASSQGQGSQPQHF	TGCGCCAGCAGCCAAGGACAGGGGAGTCAGCCCCAGCATTTT
TRBV11-2	TRBD1	-	TRBJ2-1	CASSLEGTGYREQFF	TGTGCCAGCAGCTTAGAGGGGACAGGGTATCGTGAGCAGTTCTTC
TRBV4-3	-	few	TRBJ1-5	CASSQDRGQPQHF	TGCGCCAGCAGCCAAGACAGGGGTCAGCCCCAGCATTTT
TRBV4-2	-	-	TRBJ2-3	CASSQDKDSYTDTQYF	TGTGCCAGCAGCCAAGATAAGGACTCATACACAGATACGCAGTATTTT
TRBV3-1/TRBV3-2	TRBD2	-	TRBJ2-2	CASSPPSGRTTGTGELFF	TGTGCCAGCAGCCCACCTAGCGGGAGGACTACGGGCACCGGGGAGCTGTTTTTT
TRBV28	-	-	TRBJ1-1	CASKGAKRDTEAFF	TGTGCCAGCAAAGGGGCAAAACGGGACACTGAAGCTTTCTTT
TRBV2	TRBD1	-	TRBJ1-2	CASSYRDRGRGYTF	TGTGCCAGCAGTTACCGGGACAGGGGGCGAGGCTACACCTTC
TRBV6-2/TRBV6-3	TRBD1	-	TRBJ2-7	CASSGGTGRFYEQYF	TGTGCCAGCAGTGGCGGGACAGGGCGTTTCTACGAGCAGTACTTC
TRBV7-9	TRBD1	-	TRBJ2-7	CASRPNRGLSNYEQYF	TGTGCCAGCAGGCCAAACAGGGGGCTGAGTAACTACGAGCAGTACTTC
TRBV5-4	TRBD2	-	TRBJ2-7	CASSLAGLAYEQYF	TGTGCCAGCAGTTTAGCGGGACTAGCCTACGAGCAGTACTTC
TRBV2	-	-	TRBJ1-2	CASSENRQTYGYTF	TGTGCCAGCAGTGAAAACAGGCAGACCTATGGCTACACCTTC
TRBV24-1	TRBD2	-	TRBJ2-3	CATSAAGTSKTDTQYF	TGTGCCACCAGTGCGGCCGGGACTAGCAAAACAGATACGCAGTATTTT
TRBV20-1	TRBD2	-	TRBJ2-1	CSASLTSGSGEQFF	TGCAGTGCTAGTTTGACTAGCGGGAGTGGTGAGCAGTTCTTC
TRBV6-5	-	-	TRBJ1-2	CASTRRGLYGYTF	TGTGCCAGCACCCGGAGGGGCCTCTATGGCTACACCTTC
TRBV30	-	once	TRBJ2-2	CAWSGKTPNTGELFF	TGTGCCTGGAGTGGGAAGACTCCTAACACCGGGGAGCTGTTTTTT
TRBV7-2	TRBD1	-	TRBJ2-7	CASSQGQSNEQYF	TGTGCCAGCAGCCAGGGACAGTCAAACGAGCAGTACTTC
TRBV19	-	-	TRBJ1-1	CASSIKPMNTEAFF	TGTGCCAGTAGTATTAAGCCAATGAACACTGAAGCTTTCTTT
TRBV2	-	-	TRBJ1-2	CASSNRVDYGYTF	TGTGCCAGCAGTAACAGGGTCGACTATGGCTACACCTTC
TRBV7-9	-	-	TRBJ2-7	CASSPRGSAYEQYF	TGTGCCAGCAGCCCGAGAGGGTCTGCCTACGAGCAGTACTTC
TRBV5-1	TRBD1	-	TRBJ1-2	CASSSETGGDGYTF	TGCGCCAGCAGCTCAGAGACAGGGGGGGATGGCTACACCTTC
TRBV10-3	TRBD1	-	TRBJ1-2	CAISESPGGGYTF	TGTGCCATCAGTGAGTCGCCAGGGGGTGGCTACACCTTC
TRBV4-3	-	-	TRBJ2-7	CASSQGPAADSYEQYF	TGCGCCAGCAGCCAAGGTCCAGCGGCAGACTCCTACGAGCAGTACTTC